This TCR beta chain is drawn from a study of beta chain features in type 1 diabetes. Study results and limitations: Any HLA type influence on TCRB rearrangement was left unresolved here.

V lost 0 bases and J lost 0; bases outside the gene matches: 6. This CDR3 spans 18 amino acids. Per germline, CDR1 SGDLS and CDR2 YYNGEE. Expressed TCRB transcripts got sequenced, as all isolated RNA was reverse transcribed. The method was immunoSEQ multiplex PCR; TCRdb's version includes in-frame clones alone and lacks a portion of them. The sample has under 400,000 clones, less than 20% seen once. This clone showed up just a few times. Its antigen is as yet unknown. Cells sorted by CD45RO/CCR7/CD25/CD127/CD95/CD27 comprised CD4+ naive, central memory, regulatory and stem cell-like memory cells. Specimen: naive CD4+ T cells from blood. The V gene is TRBV9, the J gene TRBJ2-1, with 10 bases lining up with TRBD2. The sequence was obtained from a woman between 18 and 29 years old in good health. CDR3 region: CASSVAVASGSSYNEQFF. Here the CDR3 DNA reads TGTGCCAGCAGCGTAGCTGTGGCTAGCGGGAGCTCCTACAATGAGCAGTTCTTC.